This T cell receptor (beta chain) was captured in a study of T-cell reconstitution after alpha-beta-depleted transplantation in children. Study results and limitations: There were reportedly several hundred expanded graft clones from which alpha-beta T cells came about two months after transplant. High day-60 TCRbeta diversity in some patients came from surviving recipient T cells and thymic progenitors. Hyperexpanded clones declined; after one year, newly produced T cells mostly supplied diversity.

Germline-derived CDR1 and CDR2 are DFQATT and SNEGSKA (reference sequence). Trimming pared 5 bases from V and 8 bases from J, leaving 16 bases between. The CDR3 sequence is 14 residues long. Remarks on this clonotype: The antigen is not known.

For TCRbeta, the library was prepared with unique molecular identifiers. TCRdb itself ran the PCR reads through MiXCR, one entry per CDR3 protein. This sample carries around 210,000 distinct CDR3 sequences, 5.5% to 7% of them seen once, and the ten largest clones take about 6%. The chain joins TRBV20-1 to TRBJ1-6; no definite D call. Material: PBMCs, obtained before TCRalphabeta/CD19-depleted stem cell transplant. This sequence was found in a boy aged 2-9 years with acute lymphoblastic leukemia, due to receive a stem cell transplant. DNA of the CDR3: TGCAGTGCTCCCAAGGCCGGCGAGTATTCACCCCTCCACTTT. The encoded protein is CSAPKAGEYSPLHF.